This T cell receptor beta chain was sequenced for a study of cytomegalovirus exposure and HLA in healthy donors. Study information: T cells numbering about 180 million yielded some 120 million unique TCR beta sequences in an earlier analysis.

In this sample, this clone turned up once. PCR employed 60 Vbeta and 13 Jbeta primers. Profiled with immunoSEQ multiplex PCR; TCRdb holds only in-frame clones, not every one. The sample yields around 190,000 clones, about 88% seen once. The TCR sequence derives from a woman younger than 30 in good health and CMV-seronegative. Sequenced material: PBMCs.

The chain's CDR3 is CASSLDLGYSYEQYF. The DNA of the CDR3 is TGCGCCAGCAGCTTGGATCTGGGCTACTCCTACGAGCAGTACTTC. The V gene is TRBV5-1, the J gene TRBJ2-7; D call uncertain. With 0 bases removed from V and 0 bases from J, the gap between germline ends came to 10 bases. The germline gives CDR1 SGHRS, CDR2 YFSETQ. This CDR3 has 15 residues. Drawing the rest from reference TRBV5-1 and TRBJ2-7, the complete variable domain is KAGVTQTPRYLIKTRGQQVTLSCSPISGHRSVSWYQQTPGQGLQFLFEYFSETQRNKGNFPGRFSGRQFSNSRSEMNVSTLELGDSALYLCASSLDLGYSYEQYFGPGTRLTVT.